The TCR beta chain described here comes from a study of beta chain features in type 1 diabetes (dated by TCRdb to the late 2010s). In the study overall: Mean age, gender distribution, total cell number and subset yield did not differ between patients and healthy donors. In the study, recently diagnosed type 1 diabetes patients and matched healthy donors were compared on the TCRB repertoires of their sorted circulating CD4+ T cell subsets. Naive and central memory subsets were obtained from all 30 or so donors, but regulatory and stem cell-like memory subsets were isolated from only 8 patients and roughly eight healthy donors. A total of 85 million to 140 million sorted cells were examined across all samples, and the number of cells per subset was strongly correlated with RNA yield. Study-wide conclusions, independent of this receptor: Because cDNA was sequenced instead of genomic DNA, highly expressing activated cells could be over-represented, though the groups showed no difference in activation or CD3 levels. Naive, central memory and regulatory TCRB repertoires appeared more similar among patients than among healthy donors. Because the HLA sub-analyses included only small numbers of individuals, any influence of HLA type on TCRB rearrangement was left unresolved. Shorter templates might have been favored by PCR, but patient and control samples were amplified and corrected together, so both groups would have been affected equally by any skew. A moderate but significant shortening of TCRB CDR3 length was observed in type 1 diabetes patients in all four CD4+ subsets. At VDJ recombination sites, type 1 diabetes patients had fewer insertions and more deleted nucleotides, which implies abnormalities in thymic rearrangement.

The CDR3 goes from the cysteine to the phenylalanine over 15 residues. Of all the DNA, just the CDR3 is kept, 45 bases in frame from base 1. Unmatched junction bases come to 4, with V trimmed by 2 bases and J by 3 bases. Looking up the germline V gene yields CDR1 MNHEY and CDR2 SVGAGI. This clone occurred a few times. Its antigen is not yet known. No per-base quality is available; no much larger clone lies one base away. The same CDR3 is also encoded by other DNA sequences in this sample. From each donor, a single peripheral blood sample of 100 to 150 mL on average was drawn into heparinised tubes. A BD FACSAria II and a panel including CD45RO, CCR7, CD25, CD127, CD95 and CD27 were used to sort naive, central memory, regulatory and stem cell-like memory CD4+ T cells. Every sorted population had a purity above 95%. PBMCs were isolated immediately by Lymphoprep density gradient centrifugation and stained directly without culture. So that batch effects would be minimized, each experiment stained and sorted samples in pairs, pairing one healthy donor with one patient.

The High Capacity cDNA Reverse Transcription Kit was used to reverse transcribe all of the isolated RNA, meaning that expressed TCRB transcripts were what got sequenced. Naive, central memory and regulatory T cell samples underwent deep immunoSEQ sequencing, averaging about 3.5 million total reads per sample. Sorted cells were lysed in RLT buffer, and RNA was extracted using DNase-treated RNeasy Micro or Mini kits according to cell number. To prevent cross-contamination, each cell subset was processed individually, whereas patient and healthy donor samples were processed jointly. Using the immunoSEQ multiplex PCR, TCRB sequences were amplified from cDNA into 87-bp fragments spanning the CDR3 region. Amplicons were sequenced on the Illumina HiSeq platform. The paper's processing steps were these. Synthetic template baselines were used to correct PCR bias computationally, reads within Hamming distance 2 were collapsed together, and singletons that could not be merged were discarded. By aligning reads against IMGT, V, D and J genes, CDR3 length, and insertions or deletions at six rearrangement sites were assigned. Within each subset, clonotype counts were normalized to the number of sorted cells before true diversity and Gini coefficients were calculated with the tcR R package. The overlap coefficient, calculated on TCRB nucleotide sequences, was used to measure repertoire sharing. TCRdb limited this immuneACCESS table to in-frame rearrangements with V and J called. A share of clones is missing; checked studies link under half to unresolved V genes, and the rest is unexplained. The DNA was the basis for D and trimming; V, J and clone size are from that table. The sample table records 300,000 to 350,000 clones; 8% of these occur just once. More than 0.4% of the sample is held by the ten biggest clonotypes.

The receptor was derived from a young woman in good health. The chain is assembled from TRBV6-5 and TRBJ2-7; TRBD2 agrees with 10 junctional bases. Specimen: central memory CD4+ T cells from blood. CDR3 reads: CASSYAASGSYEQYF. The nucleotide sequence is TGTGCCAGCAGTTACGCGGCTAGCGGGAGCTACGAGCAGTACTTC.